The rows below give T cell receptor beta chains drawn from one sample of a study of technical replicates of blood from several donors. Profiling relied on immunoSEQ multiplex PCR, and the TCRdb table lists in-frame clones only, not all of them. The table has 67,000 or so clones, roughly 92% seen once. The sequenced material came from T cells isolated from PBMCs. Receptor source: a human donor in good health. Both conserved end residues are part of each CDR3. Clone size is not always given. Where it is, it says once, few, many or a class for expanded clones.

.	TRBV15	TRBJ2-7	CATSRLVAGAYEQYF
.	TRBV6-5	TRBJ2-1	CASVGGGGFDEQFF
.	TRBV7-3	TRBJ2-2	CASSLSGGGTGELFF
.	TRBV5-1	TRBJ2-3	CASSGRGSTDTQYF
few	TRBV19	TRBJ2-1	CASSIALAFYNEQFF
.	TRBV27	TRBJ2-7	CASSWGLGEQYF
.	TRBV5-4	TRBJ2-1	CASSLGRGYNEQFF
.	TRBV7-9	TRBJ1-4	CASSPGQGYEKLFF
.	TRBV5-1	TRBJ1-2	CASSGNIEYGYTF
.	TRBV29-1	TRBJ2-2	CSAQNGNTGELFF
.	TRBV27	TRBJ1-5	CASSSGFGQPQHF
once	TRBV4-3	TRBJ2-1	CASSRLAGGQYNEQFF
once	TRBV11-2	TRBJ1-5	CASSSDFLQHF
.	TRBV5-1	TRBJ1-2	CASSPLMGGDYGYTF
.	TRBV5-5	TRBJ2-5	CASSVQGKTGETQYF
.	TRBV2	TRBJ1-3	CASRGQASGNTIYF
.	TRBV10-1	TRBJ2-7	CASKDTSSSYEQYF
.	TRBV9	TRBJ2-2	CASSGTSGDPNTGELFF
.	TRBV5-1	TRBJ2-7	CASSLAGTGAYEQYF
once	TRBV7-2	TRBJ2-7	CASSLVLADYEQYF
once	TRBV27	TRBJ2-5	CASSLASGSSETQYF
.	TRBV9	TRBJ2-1	CASSDSGRPYNEQFF
.	TRBV14	TRBJ1-2	CASSQAGQGHGYTF
.	TRBV5-5	TRBJ2-2	CASTPRQGTGTGELFF
.	TRBV2	TRBJ2-1	CASSELGQPYNEQFF
once	TRBV11-3	TRBJ2-5	CASSDQGDQETQYF
.	TRBV28	TRBJ1-2	CASTQQGTSNYGYTF
.	TRBV29-1	TRBJ2-7	CSAVLAGLSYEQYF
once	TRBV4-2	TRBJ2-1	CASSQSILESEQFF
.	TRBV29-1	TRBJ1-1	CSVEDLGDRPEAFF
.	TRBV19	TRBJ2-7	CASSFARDRMNYEQYF
.	TRBV7-3	TRBJ1-2	CASSLEGGWGYTF
.	TRBV9	TRBJ1-1	CASSVGPANTEAFF
.	TRBV27	TRBJ2-1	CASSFGGGSLNEQFF
.	TRBV7-3	TRBJ2-6	CASSLTFGQTRTSGANVLTF
.	TRBV29-1	TRBJ2-7	CSVEVAESYEQYF
.	TRBV7-2	TRBJ1-5	CASSLEGLINQPQHF
.	TRBV29-1	TRBJ2-7	CSGHGRGGYEQYF
.	TRBV28	TRBJ2-6	CASRRSSGANVLTF
.	TRBV7-9	TRBJ2-7	CASSSTGKWDEQYF
.	TRBV27	TRBJ1-5	CASSLYGTGALSQPQHF
.	TRBV6-5	TRBJ1-2	CASKKLDRNRDGYTF
.	TRBV5-8	TRBJ2-6	CASSLTGYTGANVLTF
.	TRBV5-6	TRBJ2-7	CASSLRTYEQYF
.	TRBV4-3	TRBJ2-2	CASSPSRGLAGGPGTGELFF
.	TRBV7-9	TRBJ1-4	CASSPHRAGGQEKLFF
.	TRBV7-3	TRBJ2-1	CASSLAPSGRGDNEQFF
.	TRBV9	TRBJ2-7	CASSGVGHTYEQYF
.	TRBV10-1	TRBJ2-7	CASSVYYWGLDIYEQYF
.	TRBV15	TRBJ2-7	CATSRGRDEQYF
few	TRBV11-2	TRBJ2-7	CASSVLGGPSYEQYF
.	TRBV7-8	TRBJ2-7	CASSLVGFEQYF